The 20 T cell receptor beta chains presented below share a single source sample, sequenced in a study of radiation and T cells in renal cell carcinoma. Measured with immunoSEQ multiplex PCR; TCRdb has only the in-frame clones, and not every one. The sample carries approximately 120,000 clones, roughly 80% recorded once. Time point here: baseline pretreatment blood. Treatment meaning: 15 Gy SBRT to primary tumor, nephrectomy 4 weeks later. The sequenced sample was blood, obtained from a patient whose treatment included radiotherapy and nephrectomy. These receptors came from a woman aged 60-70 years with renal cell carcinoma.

CDR3 protein: CASSPETGKPHTIYF. The DNA of the CDR3 is TGTGCCAGCAGCCCAGAGACAGGGAAACCGCACACCATATATTTT. V and J are TRBV7-9 and TRBJ1-3, with 7 bases lining up with TRBD1. Germline V gives CDR1 SEHNR, CDR2 FQNEAQ (reference sequence). There are 15 residues in the CDR3. After removal of 5 bases from V and 8 bases from J, the junction contained 12 bases not matched to a gene.

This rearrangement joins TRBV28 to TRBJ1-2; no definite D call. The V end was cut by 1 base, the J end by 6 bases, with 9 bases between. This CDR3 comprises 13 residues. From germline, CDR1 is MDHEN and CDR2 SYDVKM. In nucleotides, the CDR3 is TGTGCCAGCAGTTTATCTTCCAGCCATGGCTACACCTTC. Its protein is CASSLSSSHGYTF.

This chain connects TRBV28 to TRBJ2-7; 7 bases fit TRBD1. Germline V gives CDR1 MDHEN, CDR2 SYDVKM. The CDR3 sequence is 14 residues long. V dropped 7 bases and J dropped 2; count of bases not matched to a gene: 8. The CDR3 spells CASNLPGTAYEQYF. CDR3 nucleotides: TGTGCCAGCAACCTCCCCGGGACAGCCTACGAGCAGTACTTC. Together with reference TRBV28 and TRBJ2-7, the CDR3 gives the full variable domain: DVKVTQSSRYLVKRTGEKVFLECVQDMDHENMFWYRQDPGLGLRLIYFSYDVKMKEKGDIPEGYSVSREKKERFSLILESASTNQTSMYLCASNLPGTAYEQYFGPGTRLTVT.

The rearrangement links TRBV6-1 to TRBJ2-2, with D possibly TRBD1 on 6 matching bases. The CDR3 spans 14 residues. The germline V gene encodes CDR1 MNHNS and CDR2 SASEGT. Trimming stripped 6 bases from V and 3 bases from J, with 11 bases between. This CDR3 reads CASRRSGDTGELFF. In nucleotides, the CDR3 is TGTGCCAGCAGGAGATCAGGGGACACCGGGGAGCTGTTTTTT.

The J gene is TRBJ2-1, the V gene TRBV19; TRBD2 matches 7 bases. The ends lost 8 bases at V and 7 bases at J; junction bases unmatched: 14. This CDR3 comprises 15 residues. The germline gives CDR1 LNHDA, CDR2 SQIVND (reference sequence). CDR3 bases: TGTGCCAGTTCCCATGGGGCGGGAGAGCTTAATGAGCAGTTCTTC. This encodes CASSHGAGELNEQFF.

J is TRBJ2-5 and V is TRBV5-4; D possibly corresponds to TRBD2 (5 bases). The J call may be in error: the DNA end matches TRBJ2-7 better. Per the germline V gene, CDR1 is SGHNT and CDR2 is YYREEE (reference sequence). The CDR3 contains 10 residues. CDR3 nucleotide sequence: TGTGCCTCGGGGACCTACGAGCAGTACTTC. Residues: CASGTYEQYF.

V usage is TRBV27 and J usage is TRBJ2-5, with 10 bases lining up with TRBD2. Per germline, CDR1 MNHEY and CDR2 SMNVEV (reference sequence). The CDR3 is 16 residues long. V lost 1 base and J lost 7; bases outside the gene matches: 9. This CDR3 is CASSLFGTSDSLTQYF. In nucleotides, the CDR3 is TGTGCCAGCAGTTTATTTGGGACTAGCGATTCGTTGACCCAGTACTTC.

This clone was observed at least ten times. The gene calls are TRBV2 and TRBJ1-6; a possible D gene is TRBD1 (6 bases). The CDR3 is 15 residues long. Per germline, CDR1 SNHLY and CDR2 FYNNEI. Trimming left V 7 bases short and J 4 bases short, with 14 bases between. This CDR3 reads CASKPGHSYNSPLHF. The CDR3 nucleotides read TGTGCCAGCAAGCCGGGACATTCGTATAATTCACCCCTCCACTTT.

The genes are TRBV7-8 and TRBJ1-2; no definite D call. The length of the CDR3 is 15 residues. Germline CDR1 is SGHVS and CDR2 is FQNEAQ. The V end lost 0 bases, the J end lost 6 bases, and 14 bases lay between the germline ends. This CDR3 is CASSLAEKGWDGYTF. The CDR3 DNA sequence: TGTGCCAGCAGCTTAGCGGAGAAGGGCTGGGATGGCTACACCTTC.

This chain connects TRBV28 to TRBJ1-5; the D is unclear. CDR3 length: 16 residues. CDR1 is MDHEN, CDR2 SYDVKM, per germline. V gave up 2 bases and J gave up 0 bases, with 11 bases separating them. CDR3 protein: CASSLKSVYSNQPQHF. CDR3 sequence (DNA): TGTGCCAGCAGTTTAAAGTCAGTGTATAGCAATCAGCCCCAGCATTTT.

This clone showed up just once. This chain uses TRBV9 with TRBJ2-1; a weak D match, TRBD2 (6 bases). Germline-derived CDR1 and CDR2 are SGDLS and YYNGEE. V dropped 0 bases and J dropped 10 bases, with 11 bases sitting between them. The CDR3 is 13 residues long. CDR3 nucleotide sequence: TGTGCCAGCAGCGTAGACGTAGCGGAGGAGCAGTTCTTC. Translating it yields CASSVDVAEEQFF.

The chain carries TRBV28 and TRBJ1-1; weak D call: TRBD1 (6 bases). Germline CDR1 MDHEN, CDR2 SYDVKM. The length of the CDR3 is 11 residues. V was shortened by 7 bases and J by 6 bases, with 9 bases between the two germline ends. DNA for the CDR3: TGTGCCAGCATCAGGGGACCTGAAGCTTTCTTT. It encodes CASIRGPEAFF.

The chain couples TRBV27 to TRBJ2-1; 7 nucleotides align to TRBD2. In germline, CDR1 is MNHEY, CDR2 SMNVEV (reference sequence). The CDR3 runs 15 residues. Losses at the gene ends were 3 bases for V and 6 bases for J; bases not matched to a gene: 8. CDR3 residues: CASSFLTGGRNEQFF. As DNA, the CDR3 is TGTGCCAGCAGTTTCCTTACGGGGGGTCGCAATGAGCAGTTCTTC.

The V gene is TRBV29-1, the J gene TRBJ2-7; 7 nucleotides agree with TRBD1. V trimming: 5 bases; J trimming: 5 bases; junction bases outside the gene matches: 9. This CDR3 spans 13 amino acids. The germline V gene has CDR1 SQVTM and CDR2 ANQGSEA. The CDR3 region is CSVSETGSHEQYF. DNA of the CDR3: TGCAGCGTTTCCGAGACAGGGAGCCACGAGCAGTACTTC.

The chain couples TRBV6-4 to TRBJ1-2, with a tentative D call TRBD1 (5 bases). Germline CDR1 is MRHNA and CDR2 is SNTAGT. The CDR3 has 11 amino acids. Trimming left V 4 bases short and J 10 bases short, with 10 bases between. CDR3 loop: CASSVGASYTF. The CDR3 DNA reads TGTGCCAGCAGTGTCGGGGCATCCTACACCTTC.

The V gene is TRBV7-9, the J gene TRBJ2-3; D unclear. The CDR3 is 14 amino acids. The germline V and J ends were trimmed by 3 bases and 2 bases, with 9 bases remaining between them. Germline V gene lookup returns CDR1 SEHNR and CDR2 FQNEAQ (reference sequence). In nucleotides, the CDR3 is TGTGCCAGCAGCTTCGATAGATTCACAGATACGCAGTATTTT. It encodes CASSFDRFTDTQYF.

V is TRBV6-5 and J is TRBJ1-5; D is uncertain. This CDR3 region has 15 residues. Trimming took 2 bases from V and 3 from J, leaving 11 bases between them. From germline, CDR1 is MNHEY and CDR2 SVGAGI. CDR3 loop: CASSYSAILNQPQHF. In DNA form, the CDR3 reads TGTGCCAGCAGTTACAGTGCGATTCTCAATCAGCCCCAGCATTTT.

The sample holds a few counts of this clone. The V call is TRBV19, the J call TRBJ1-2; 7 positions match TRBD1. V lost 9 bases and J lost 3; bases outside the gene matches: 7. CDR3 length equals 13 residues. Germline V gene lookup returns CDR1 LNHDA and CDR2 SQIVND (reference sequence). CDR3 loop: CASATGAYYGYTF. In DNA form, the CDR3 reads TGTGCCAGCGCAACAGGGGCCTACTATGGCTACACCTTC. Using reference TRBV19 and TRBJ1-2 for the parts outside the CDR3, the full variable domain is DGGITQSPKYLFRKEGQNVTLSCEQNLNHDAMYWYRQDPGQGLRLIYYSQIVNDFQKGDIAEGYSVSREKKESFPLTVTSAQKNPTAFYLCASATGAYYGYTFGSGTRLTVV.

The DNA of the CDR3 is TGTGCCAGCAGCGCAGCGGGCAATCAGCCCCAGCATTTT. It specifies CASSAAGNQPQHF. The chain employs TRBV28 and TRBJ1-5; no definite D call. Looked up from germline, CDR1 is MDHEN and CDR2 is SYDVKM. V was shortened by 6 bases and J by 2 bases, with 8 bases between the two germline ends. The CDR3 consists of 13 residues.

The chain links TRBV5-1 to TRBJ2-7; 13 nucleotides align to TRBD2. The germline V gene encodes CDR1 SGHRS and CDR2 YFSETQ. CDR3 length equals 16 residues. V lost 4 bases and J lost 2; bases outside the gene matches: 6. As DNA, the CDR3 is TGCGCCAGCAGCGGTGGACTAGCGGGGGAAACCTACGAGCAGTACTTC. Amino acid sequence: CASSGGLAGETYEQYF.